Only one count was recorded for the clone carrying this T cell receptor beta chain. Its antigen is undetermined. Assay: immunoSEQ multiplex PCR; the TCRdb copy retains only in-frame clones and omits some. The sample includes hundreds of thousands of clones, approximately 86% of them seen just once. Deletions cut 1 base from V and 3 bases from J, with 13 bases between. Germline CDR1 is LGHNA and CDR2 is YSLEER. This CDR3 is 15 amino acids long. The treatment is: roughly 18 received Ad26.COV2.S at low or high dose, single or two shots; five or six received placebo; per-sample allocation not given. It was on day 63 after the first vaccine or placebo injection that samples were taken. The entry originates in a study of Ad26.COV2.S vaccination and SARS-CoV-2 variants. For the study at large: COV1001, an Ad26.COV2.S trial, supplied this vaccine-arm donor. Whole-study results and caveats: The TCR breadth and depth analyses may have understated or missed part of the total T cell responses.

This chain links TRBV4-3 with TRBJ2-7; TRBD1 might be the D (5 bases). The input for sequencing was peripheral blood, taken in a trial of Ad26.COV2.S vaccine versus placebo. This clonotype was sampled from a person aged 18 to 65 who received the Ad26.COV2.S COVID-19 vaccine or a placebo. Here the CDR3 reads CASSQGPQGIYEQYF. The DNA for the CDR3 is TGCGCCAGCAGCCAAGGACCGCAGGGAATCTACGAGCAGTACTTC.